This TCR beta chain was captured by sequencing in a study of T cells after yellow fever vaccination. The CDR3 has 15 residues. V was clipped by 2 bases and J by 5 bases; unmatched bases: 2. CDR1 and CDR2 from the germline V gene are MNHEY and SVGEGT. This clonotype was seen ten or more times. Its antigen is not known. Study outcomes and limitations: The study found a weaker secondary response that peaked faster, day 5 versus 15.

From the 5' RACE reads, TCRdb called clonotypes with MiXCR, one entry per CDR3 protein. The sample has around 350,000 distinct CDR3 sequences, under 7.5% seen once. This chain uses TRBV6-2 or TRBV6-3 with TRBJ2-1; 11 positions match TRBD1. The material was PBMCs, obtained 5 days after the yellow fever booster vaccination. The TCR originated in a man aged 25 to 40 who received the YFV17D yellow fever vaccine. The CDR3 sequence: CASSYGTGGHNEQFF. The CDR3 DNA follows: TGTGCCAGCAGTTACGGGACAGGGGGTCACAATGAGCAGTTCTTC.